This T cell receptor (beta chain) was sequenced for a study of CD8 T cells in Susac syndrome. Negative isolation yielded CD4+ and CD8+ T cells, and FACS enriched TEMRA cells. A quantity of roughly 0.5 to 1 ug RNA underwent reverse transcription using random hexamers. TCRdb called the immunoSEQ multiplex PCR reads again in MiXCR, with one record for every CDR3 protein. The sample shows roughly 300,000 distinct CDR3 sequences, roughly 81% of them seen only once. Whole-study findings and limits: The study recognized that the number of individuals in its TCR sequencing and HLA analysis was relatively small.

In regard to this clonotype: Antigen specificity is unknown.

Material: CD8+ T cells from PBMCs. This TCR came from a human donor with multiple sclerosis.

CDR3 loop: CASSADRDSPSYEQYF. The CDR3 DNA reads TGTGCCAGCAGCGCGGACAGGGACAGCCCCTCCTACGAGCAGTACTTC. The V gene is TRBV7-2, the J gene TRBJ2-7; 8 positions agree with TRBD1. The V gene's germline CDR1 is SGHTA and CDR2 FQGNSA. The CDR3 covers 16 residues. Trimming took 5 bases from V and 0 from J; bases not matched to a gene: 9. Complete variable domain (other parts from reference TRBV7-2 and TRBJ2-7): GAGVSQSPSNKVTEKGKDVELRCDPISGHTALYWYRQSLGQGLEFLIYFQGNSAPDKSGLPSDRFSAERTGGSVSTLTIQRTQQEDSAVYLCASSADRDSPSYEQYFGPGTRLTVT.